One and the same sample provided the 23 T cell receptor beta chains below, sequenced in a study of blood T cell repertoires in COVID-19. Clones were read by immunoSEQ multiplex PCR, and TCRdb kept only the in-frame ones, dropping some. Among about 150,000 clones listed, roughly 78% were seen once. Input material: peripheral blood. These TCRs come from a man older than 75 with acute or convalescent COVID-19.

The chain links TRBV2 to TRBJ1-2; TRBD1 agrees at 8 bases. Germline values: CDR1 SNHLY, CDR2 FYNNEI. Trimming cost V 2 bases and J 7 bases; bases outside gene matches: 3. There are 13 residues in the CDR3. CDR3 residues: CASSEQGAGGYTF. The CDR3 DNA sequence: TGTGCCAGCAGTGAACAGGGGGCCGGTGGCTACACCTTC.

The chain combines TRBV5-4 with TRBJ2-1; 14 bases map to TRBD2. V was clipped by 3 bases and J by 7 bases; unmatched bases: 6. The CDR3 runs to 16 residues. CDR1 and CDR2 from the germline V gene are SGHNT and YYREEE (reference sequence). The CDR3 DNA sequence: TGTGCCAGCAGCTCCGGACTAGCGGGGGGTTTAAATGAGCAGTTCTTC. It is translated as CASSSGLAGGLNEQFF.

The V and J genes are TRBV2 and TRBJ2-5; the D gene is possibly TRBD2 (7 bases). V lost 7 bases and J 5 bases, leaving 20 bases between the germline ends. This CDR3 is 15 amino acids long. Germline V lookup: CDR1 SNHLY, CDR2 FYNNEI. CDR3 coding DNA: TGTGCCAGCACGAGGCTACTAGCGACAGGCGAGACCCAGTACTTC. Translated, it gives CASTRLLATGETQYF.

V and J are TRBV19 and TRBJ1-2; D is unclear. The CDR3 runs 15 residues. The germline V gene encodes CDR1 LNHDA and CDR2 SQIVND (reference sequence). Trimming shortened V by 7 bases and J by 6 bases, and 21 bases separated the two germline ends. This chain's CDR3 is CASTAAGRSRDGYTF. The CDR3 DNA follows: TGTGCCAGTACGGCGGCCGGTCGAAGTCGGGATGGCTACACCTTC.

The chain is built from TRBV7-2 and TRBJ2-3, with 9 bases fitting TRBD2. The CDR3 sequence is 16 residues long. The V and J ends lost 0 bases and 5 bases, in that order; junction bases with no gene match: 6. Germline CDR1 reads SGHTA; CDR2 reads FQGNSA. CDR3 nucleotides: TGTGCCAGCAGCTTAGCGTTGCGGGGGGGCGTAGATACGCAGTATTTT. Encoded protein: CASSLALRGGVDTQYF.

V usage is TRBV14 and J usage is TRBJ2-3; 7 positions match TRBD1. V lost 1 base and J lost 2; bases outside the gene matches: 9. From germline, CDR1 is SGHDN and CDR2 FVKESK. The CDR3 loop spans 17 amino acids. CDR3 protein: CASSQGPGTASTDTQYF. The CDR3 DNA is TGTGCCAGCAGCCAAGGGCCCGGGACAGCTTCCACAGATACGCAGTATTTT.

V is TRBV9 and J is TRBJ1-6; D unclear. This CDR3 is 13 amino acids long. Germline CDR1 is SGDLS and CDR2 is YYNGEE. Trimming took off 0 bases at V and 10 bases at J, with 8 bases between the two ends. CDR3 bases: TGTGCCAGCAGCGTAGGAGGGAGCTCACCCCTCCACTTT. Protein: CASSVGGSSPLHF.

This clone was seen once. The sample contains more than one DNA sequence encoding this CDR3. The chain has TRBV5-1 and TRBJ1-1; weak D call: TRBD1 (6 bases). Germline V gene lookup returns CDR1 SGHRS and CDR2 YFSETQ. The V gene lost 2 bases and the J gene lost 2 bases, with 7 bases spanning the gap. The CDR3 is 13 residues long. Here the CDR3 DNA reads TGCGCCAGCAGCTTACAGGGTAACACTGAAGCTTTCTTT. Protein sequence: CASSLQGNTEAFF.

V and J are TRBV5-1 and TRBJ2-3; possibly TRBD2 for D (7 bases). Germline V gene lookup returns CDR1 SGHRS and CDR2 YFSETQ. The CDR3 extends over 15 amino acids. With 7 bases removed from V and 0 bases from J, the gap between germline ends came to 15 bases. Here the CDR3 reads CASASAGASTDTQYF. The CDR3 coding sequence is TGCGCCAGCGCGAGTGCGGGGGCTAGCACAGATACGCAGTATTTT.

This chain uses TRBV6-5 with TRBJ2-3, with 8 bases aligning to TRBD2. Trimming removed 0 bases from V and 6 bases from J; junction bases left unmatched: 5. The CDR3 covers 15 residues. Germline values: CDR1 MNHEY, CDR2 SVGAGI. CDR3 in amino acids: CASSYSGGAPDTQYF. DNA for the CDR3: TGTGCCAGCAGTTACTCCGGGGGGGCACCGGATACGCAGTATTTT.

This chain uses TRBV3-1 (or the pseudogene TRBV3-2) with TRBJ1-4, with TRBD1 matching over 9 bases. Looked up from germline, CDR1 is LGHDT and CDR2 is YNNKEL (reference sequence). The CDR3 contains 14 residues. V lost 6 bases and J lost 8; bases outside the gene matches: 7. DNA for the CDR3: TGTGCCAGCAGTCCCAGACAGGGGGAAGAAAAACTGTTTTTT. Translation: CASSPRQGEEKLFF.

The gene calls are TRBV10-3 and TRBJ2-6; D is undetermined. Germline V gene data show CDR1 as ENHRY and CDR2 as SYGVKD. The V gene lost 0 bases and the J gene lost 10 bases, with 10 bases spanning the gap. This CDR3 is built from 14 residues. CDR3 amino acids: CAISESAEPNVLTF. The CDR3, as DNA: TGTGCCATCAGTGAGTCGGCGGAGCCAAACGTCCTGACTTTC.

Concerning this clone: This same CDR3 is encoded by further DNA sequences in the sample. This chain joins TRBV2 and TRBJ1-5; 8 bases line up with TRBD1. The germline CDR1 and CDR2 sequences are SNHLY and FYNNEI. The CDR3 runs 14 residues. The J segment lost 5 bases and the V segment lost 5 bases, leaving 5 bases of the junction unmatched. In nucleotides, the CDR3 is TGTGCCAGCAGTCCCGGACAGGGACATCAGCCCCAGCATTTT. Its protein is CASSPGQGHQPQHF.

This clone was observed at least ten times. The rearrangement joins TRBV12-3 or TRBV12-4 to TRBJ1-1; 9 positions match TRBD1. This CDR3 spans 13 amino acids. With V trimmed by 5 bases and J by 8 bases, 6 bases remained unmatched. The CDR3 nucleotides read TGTGCCAGCAGTAGGGGACAGGGCCTCGAAGCTTTCTTT. Translation gives CASSRGQGLEAFF.

A word on this clone: Other DNA sequences of this sample code for an identical CDR3. The chain couples TRBV7-2 to TRBJ1-1; the match to TRBD1 covers 7 bases. CDR1 and CDR2 (germline): SGHTA, FQGNSA. V dropped 6 bases and J dropped 6; count of bases not matched to a gene: 10. The CDR3 spans 14 residues. The CDR3 loop reads CASRQFVQGAEAFF. The CDR3 DNA reads TGTGCCAGCAGACAATTCGTCCAGGGGGCTGAAGCTTTCTTT.

The rearrangement uses TRBV14 and TRBJ2-2; tentatively, D is TRBD1 (6 bases). Germline V gene data show CDR1 as SGHDN and CDR2 as FVKESK. The length of the CDR3 is 13 residues. The germline V and J ends were trimmed by 1 base and 7 bases, with 7 bases remaining between them. The CDR3 DNA sequence: TGTGCCAGCAGCCAAGCAGGGGTCGGGGAGCTGTTTTTT. Translated: CASSQAGVGELFF.

This clone has a single count. The CDR3 region is CASSTNSEERGGRWSADTQYF. Here the CDR3 DNA reads TGTGCCAGCAGCACTAATTCGGAGGAGCGGGGGGGCAGGTGGAGTGCAGATACGCAGTATTTT. The chain recombines TRBV7-6 with TRBJ2-3; TRBD2 agrees at 10 bases. From germline, CDR1 is SGHVS and CDR2 FNYEAQ. CDR3 length: 21 residues. Losses at the gene ends were 5 bases for V and 4 bases for J; bases not matched to a gene: 24. The full variable domain, with the rest looked up from reference TRBV7-6 and TRBJ2-3, is GAGVSQSPRYKVTKRGQDVALRCDPISGHVSLYWYRQALGQGPEFLTYFNYEAQQDKSGLPNDRFSAERPEGSISTLTIQRTEQRDSAMYRCASSTNSEERGGRWSADTQYFGPGTRLTVL.

The rearrangement joins TRBV9 to TRBJ2-2, with 7 bases lining up with TRBD1. The CDR3 runs to 18 residues. Germline CDR1 reads SGDLS; CDR2 reads YYNGEE. J lost 0 bases, V lost 0 bases, and 8 bases had no gene match. The CDR3 sequence is CASSVGGPGTANTGELFF. For the CDR3, the DNA is TGTGCCAGCAGCGTAGGAGGCCCCGGGACAGCGAACACCGGGGAGCTGTTTTTT.

The J gene is TRBJ1-6, the V gene TRBV11-2, with D unclear. The CDR3 totals 14 residues. The V end lost 5 bases, the J end lost 1 base, and 6 bases lay between the germline ends. Germline loops: CDR1 SGHAT, CDR2 FQNNGV. The DNA for the CDR3 is TGTGCCAGCAGCCCCCAGTCCTATAATTCACCCCTCCACTTT. Its translation is CASSPQSYNSPLHF. Based on the CDR3 plus reference TRBV11-2 and TRBJ1-6, the full variable domain is EAGVAQSPRYKIIEKRQSVAFWCNPISGHATLYWYQQILGQGPKLLIQFQNNGVVDDSQLPKDRFSAERLKGVDSTLKIQPAKLEDSAVYLCASSPQSYNSPLHFGNGTRLTVT.

This chain connects TRBV29-1 to TRBJ1-3, with 9 bases lining up with TRBD1. The CDR3 extends over 12 amino acids. From germline, CDR1 is SQVTM and CDR2 ANQGSEA. Trimming took 6 bases from V and 8 from J; bases not matched to a gene: 5. Written as DNA, the CDR3 is TGCAGCGTCAGAGGACAGGGGTACACCATATATTTT. Translating gives CSVRGQGYTIYF.

The rearrangement joins TRBV5-1 to TRBJ2-7; D is perhaps TRBD1 (5 bases). The CDR3 runs 15 residues. V gave up 4 bases and J gave up 2 bases, with 16 bases separating them. CDR1 and CDR2 (germline): SGHRS, YFSETQ. CDR3 region: CASSPTQTVTYEQYF. The CDR3 nucleotides read TGCGCCAGCAGCCCGACCCAGACAGTAACCTACGAGCAGTACTTC.

This clone has just a few counts. The chain couples TRBV18 to TRBJ2-5, with D possibly being TRBD2 (7 bases). V was clipped by 6 bases and J by 5 bases, with 16 bases between them. Germline lookup yields CDR1 KGHSH and CDR2 LQKENI. The CDR3 contains 14 residues. CDR3 loop: CASSLGGGRETQYF. The CDR3 coding sequence is TGTGCCAGCTCCTTAGGCGGGGGCCGGGAGACCCAGTACTTC. The full variable domain, completed using reference TRBV18 and TRBJ2-5, is NAGVMQNPRHLVRRRGQEARLRCSPMKGHSHVYWYRQLPEEGLKFMVYLQKENIIDESGMPKERFSAEFPKEGPSILRIQQVVRGDSAAYFCASSLGGGRETQYFGPGTRLLVL.

The chain is built from TRBV7-2 and TRBJ2-7; tentative D call: TRBD1 (5 bases). Trimming cost V 6 bases and J 0 bases, with 12 bases left between them. Looked up from germline, CDR1 is SGHTA and CDR2 is FQGNSA. The CDR3 loop spans 14 amino acids. CDR3 in amino acids: CASSKRQSSYEQYF. The CDR3 region has the DNA TGTGCCAGCAGTAAAAGACAGTCCTCCTACGAGCAGTACTTC.